The 9 T cell receptor beta chains below were found in one sample sequenced in a study of shared clonotypes between healthy human individuals. TCRdb's copy holds only in-frame clones and misses some; the assay was immunoSEQ multiplex PCR. Among more than 850,000 clones listed, about 84% were seen once. Sequences were obtained from memory CD4+ T cells from PBMCs. Subset here: CD45RA-negative fraction. Every receptor here comes from a man younger than 35 in good health. Some clones in this sample may be carry-over from other donors' samples.

The chain combines TRBV10-1 with TRBJ2-2, with 11 bases aligning to TRBD2. The V and J ends lost 4 bases and 4 bases, in that order; junction bases with no gene match: 29. The CDR3 is 24 amino acids. Germline V gene lookup returns CDR1 WNHNN and CDR2 SYGVQD (reference sequence). As DNA, the CDR3 is TGCGCCAGCAGTGGGGCAGGGGTTGCCCCCCGCTTTTTAGCGGGAGGGCCCATCACCGGGGAGCTGTTTTTT. Its translation: CASSGAGVAPRFLAGGPITGELFF.

The genes are TRBV27 and TRBJ2-7; D not resolved. CDR1 and CDR2 from the germline V gene are MNHEY and SMNVEV (reference sequence). Trimming pared 4 bases from V and 4 bases from J, leaving 8 bases between. The CDR3 spans 12 residues. In DNA form, the CDR3 reads TGTGCCAGCAGTTCGGGTTTTTACGAGCAGTACTTC. As protein: CASSSGFYEQYF.

This clone was seen ten or more times. The V call is TRBV4-2, the J call TRBJ1-1, with TRBD1 as a possible D gene (5 bases). CDR3 length: 15 residues. Looked up from germline, CDR1 is LGHNA and CDR2 is YNFKEQ. The germline V and J ends were trimmed by 4 bases and 11 bases, with 23 bases remaining between them. CDR3 region: CASSLIRASAPEAFF. The CDR3 nucleotides read TGTGCCAGCAGCCTAATCAGGGCTTCAGCCCCCGAGGCTTTCTTT.

This clone was seen a handful of times. The chain uses TRBV7-9 and TRBJ2-5; D is uncertain. Germline CDR1 and CDR2: SEHNR and FQNEAQ (reference sequence). The CDR3 loop spans 12 amino acids. Trimming pared 2 bases from V and 3 bases from J, leaving 4 bases between. CDR3 protein: CASSLPKETQYF. DNA for the CDR3: TGTGCCAGCAGCTTACCGAAAGAGACCCAGTACTTC.

This clone was seen a few times. Additional DNA sequences in this sample encode the identical CDR3. The gene calls are TRBV5-4 and TRBJ1-2; D remains ambiguous. CDR3 length equals 12 residues. Germline CDR1 and CDR2: SGHNT and YYREEE (reference sequence). With 0 bases removed from V and 5 bases from J, the gap between germline ends came to 5 bases. The CDR3 region is CASSLGTYGYTF. CDR3 nucleotides: TGTGCCAGCAGCTTGGGGACTTATGGCTACACCTTC.

For this clone: With a much larger clone just one base away, this may be a read error. The rearrangement uses TRBV7-2 and TRBJ2-6; no firm D call. Germline CDR1 and CDR2: SGHTA and FQGNSA. The CDR3 loop spans 14 amino acids. Deletions cut 2 bases from V and 0 bases from J, with 2 bases between. CDR3 coding DNA: TGTGCCAGCAGCTTACACTCTGGGGCCAACGTCCTGACTTTC. Translated, it gives CASSLHSGANVLTF. Supplemented by reference TRBV7-2 and TRBJ2-6, the full variable domain reads GAGVSQSPSNKVTEKGKDVELRCDPISGHTALYWYRQSLGQGLEFLIYFQGNSAPDKSGLPSDRFSAERTGGSVSTLTIQRTQQEDSAVYLCASSLHSGANVLTFGAGSRLTVL.

The chain carries TRBV7-3 and TRBJ1-1; tentatively, D is TRBD1 (5 bases). CDR1 is SGHTA, CDR2 FQGTGA, per germline. V lost 5 bases and J lost 2, with 18 bases in between. The CDR3 spans 16 residues. The CDR3 DNA is TGTGCCAGCAGCCCCTCAAGGGCGGGGCGTAACACTGAAGCTTTCTTT. Its protein is CASSPSRAGRNTEAFF.

This rearrangement joins TRBV7-2 to TRBJ2-2, with D possibly matching TRBD2 (5 bases). The CDR3 is 14 residues long. Trimming shortened V by 5 bases and J by 5 bases, and 12 bases separated the two germline ends. Germline V gene lookup returns CDR1 SGHTA and CDR2 FQGNSA. CDR3 in DNA: TGTGCCAGCAGCCGAACTAGACCGACCGGGGAGCTGTTTTTT. Translation gives CASSRTRPTGELFF.

V is TRBV11-2 and J is TRBJ2-5; TRBD2 might be the D (6 bases). CDR1 and CDR2 (germline): SGHAT, FQNNGV. Trimming shortened V by 5 bases and J by 7 bases, and 17 bases separated the two germline ends. The CDR3 sequence is 14 residues long. For the CDR3, the DNA is TGTGCCAGCAGCCCGCAGGCGGGGTTCGGGACCCAGTACTTC. Encoded protein: CASSPQAGFGTQYF.